This T cell receptor beta chain was recorded in a study of early T cells in non-severe SARS-CoV-2 infection. TCRdb reprocessed the 5' RACE reads via MiXCR and lists one record per CDR3 protein. The sample consists of some 67,000 distinct CDR3 sequences, about 9.1% of them appearing once. The V gene lost 0 bases and the J gene lost 0 bases, with 9 bases spanning the gap. In germline, CDR1 is SGHAT, CDR2 FQNNGV. The CDR3 is 16 residues long. V gene TRBV11-2 combines with J gene TRBJ2-1, with D possibly being TRBD1 (5 bases). This clonotype originated in an adult who was a healthcare worker with PCR-confirmed SARS-CoV-2 infection or an uninfected control (not recorded which). The sequencing here drew on whole blood, taken at baseline. The CDR3 protein is CASSLDLTGSYNEQFF. CDR3 nucleotide sequence: TGTGCCAGCAGCTTAGACCTAACAGGCTCCTACAATGAGCAGTTCTTC.